This T cell receptor beta chain was recorded in a study of blood T cell repertoires in COVID-19. Per the germline V gene, CDR1 is LNHDA and CDR2 is SQIVND (reference sequence). CDR3 length equals 15 residues. V was trimmed by 8 bases and J by 0 bases, leaving 16 bases between them. Produced via immunoSEQ multiplex PCR; TCRdb's table is partial and in-frame only. Here the sample spans about 21,000 clones, approximately 80% being singletons. V gene TRBV19 combines with J gene TRBJ1-1; the D gene is possibly TRBD1 (6 bases). Sequencing input: peripheral blood. This TCR came from a man older than 75 with active or convalescent COVID-19. CDR3 residues: CASVWRGGLNTEAFF. The CDR3 nucleotides read TGTGCCAGTGTCTGGAGGGGGGGATTGAACACTGAAGCTTTCTTT.